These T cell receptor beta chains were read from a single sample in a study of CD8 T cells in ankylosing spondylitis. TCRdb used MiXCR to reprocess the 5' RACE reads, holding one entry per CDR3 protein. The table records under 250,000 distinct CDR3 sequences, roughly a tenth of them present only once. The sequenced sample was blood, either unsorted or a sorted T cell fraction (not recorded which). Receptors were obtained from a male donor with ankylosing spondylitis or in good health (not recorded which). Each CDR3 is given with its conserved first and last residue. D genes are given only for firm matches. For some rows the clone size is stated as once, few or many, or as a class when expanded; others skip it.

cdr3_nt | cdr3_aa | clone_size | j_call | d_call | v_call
TGCAGTGGAGCGGTGAACACTGAAGCTTTCTTT | CSGAVNTEAFF | many | TRBJ1-1 | NA | TRBV20-1
TGCAGTGCTAGTGTCCGGGAAAAACTGTTTTTT | CSASVREKLFF | many | TRBJ1-4 | NA | TRBV20-1
TGTGCCAGCAGCTCGGGACAGTCAACCTATAGCAATCAGCCCCAGCATTTT | CASSSGQSTYSNQPQHF | many | TRBJ1-5 | TRBD1 | TRBV5-6
TGCAGCGTTGTCGGGCAGTATCATGGTGGTGAGCAGTTCTTC | CSVVGQYHGGEQFF | many | TRBJ2-1 | NA | TRBV29-1
TGTGCCAGCAGCCAAGAGGCCGTGGGTAATACGCAGTATTTT | CASSQEAVGNTQYF | many | TRBJ2-3 | NA | TRBV4-2
TGTGCCAGCAGCGCTGGGCTTCTCTCCTCGGGGCATACGCAGTATTTT | CASSAGLLSSGHTQYF | NA | TRBJ2-3 | NA | TRBV7-6
TGTGCCAGCAGCTTCGGCGGGGGGGCCCCAGATACGCAGTATTTT | CASSFGGGAPDTQYF | many | TRBJ2-3 | TRBD2 | TRBV5-4
TGTGCCAGCAGGCCTTCCGGTAGAGTAAACTATGGCTACACCTTC | CASRPSGRVNYGYTF | NA | TRBJ1-2 | NA | TRBV27
TGCGCCAGCAGCTCAGGACAGGGGGCGCATTATGGCTACACCTTC | CASSSGQGAHYGYTF | many | TRBJ1-2 | TRBD1 | TRBV5-1
TGTGCCATCAGTGAGCAAGCAGGAGATGAGCAGTTCTTC | CAISEQAGDEQFF | many | TRBJ2-1 | NA | TRBV10-3
TGCAGTGCTAGCTTCGGGACTAGCGGGACAGAGACCCAGTACTTC | CSASFGTSGTETQYF | many | TRBJ2-5 | TRBD2 | TRBV20-1
TGTGCCAGCAGTTCCCAGGACAGCAATCAGCCCCAGCATTTT | CASSSQDSNQPQHF | NA | TRBJ1-5 | NA | TRBV27
TGTGCCAGCACCCGAGAGTATGGGGGAGAGACCCAGTACTTC | CASTREYGGETQYF | many | TRBJ2-5 | NA | TRBV6-1
TGTGCCAGCAGCTCTTTAACTCGGGCTAGCGGGGACTCCTACGAGCAGTACTTC | CASSSLTRASGDSYEQYF | many | TRBJ2-7 | TRBD2 | TRBV14
TGTGCCAGCAGCTTCGTTGGCGGGACAGGGGGCACCGGGGAGCTGTTTTTT | CASSFVGGTGGTGELFF | many | TRBJ2-2 | TRBD1 | TRBV7-7
TGTGCCAGCAGCCCGGACAGGGTCGGCACTGAAGCTTTCTTT | CASSPDRVGTEAFF | many | TRBJ1-1 | TRBD1 | TRBV6-2/TRBV6-3
TGTGCCAGCAGTACGACAGCCCAAGAGACCCAGTACTTC | CASSTTAQETQYF | many | TRBJ2-5 | NA | TRBV12-3/TRBV12-4
TGTGCCAGCAGCCGAAGCGGGACAGGGGGCTATGGCTACACCTTC | CASSRSGTGGYGYTF | many | TRBJ1-2 | TRBD1 | TRBV3-1
NA | CASSLIFGEGAGTFF | NA | TRBJ1-1 | NA | TRBV4-1
TGTACCAGCAGTTTTATCACTCAAGTTTATACGGGAGAGTTGTACGAGCAGTACTTC | CTSSFITQVYTGELYEQYF | few | TRBJ2-7 | NA | TRBV12-3/TRBV12-4
TGTGCCATCAGTGCCCGGGTCAAACAGGGTCAAGAGACCCAGTACTTC | CAISARVKQGQETQYF | many | TRBJ2-5 | NA | TRBV10-3
TGTGCCAGCGGTTTAGCGGGGGGAAACACTGAAGCTTTCTTT | CASGLAGGNTEAFF | NA | TRBJ1-1 | NA | TRBV27
TGTGCCAGCAGGGCTAGCGGGAGCTCCTACAATGAGCAGTTCTTC | CASRASGSSYNEQFF | NA | TRBJ2-1 | TRBD2 | TRBV3-1
TGCGCCAGCAGCTTCTTCAATGGGGCCAACGTCCTGACTTTC | CASSFFNGANVLTF | many | TRBJ2-6 | NA | TRBV5-1
TGTGCCAGCAGTTCGGGACAGGGGGTCTCCTACGAGCAGTACTTC | CASSSGQGVSYEQYF | many | TRBJ2-7 | TRBD1 | TRBV12-3/TRBV12-4
TGTGCCACCGGGGACGGCTACACCTTC | CATGDGYTF | many | TRBJ1-2 | NA | TRBV10-3
TGCGCCAGCAGTCTGGGGCAGCCCGACACTGAAGCTTTCTTT | CASSLGQPDTEAFF | many | TRBJ1-1 | NA | TRBV5-1
TGCGCCAGCAGTGAGGGGGAGAGCGGTGCAGTCTACGAGCAGTACTTC | CASSEGESGAVYEQYF | few | TRBJ2-7 | NA | TRBV10-2
TGTGCCAGCAGCGTAGCTACAGGGACCCACGAGCAGTACTTC | CASSVATGTHEQYF | many | TRBJ2-7 | NA | TRBV9
TGCGCCAGCAGCTTGGGGCCCCTTATGGGGAACACTGAAGCTTTCTTT | CASSLGPLMGNTEAFF | many | TRBJ1-1 | NA | TRBV5-1
TGTGCCAGCACCGCAGGGAGGGCCCGGTTCTTC | CASTAGRARFF | NA | TRBJ2-1 | TRBD2 | TRBV4-2
TGCGCCAGTCAACAAGGACGGGAAAACTACGAGCAGTACTTC | CASQQGRENYEQYF | many | TRBJ2-7 | NA | TRBV5-1
TGTGCCAGCAGCCTTCAAGCGGGCCGCACAGATACGCAGTATTTT | CASSLQAGRTDTQYF | many | TRBJ2-3 | NA | TRBV7-8